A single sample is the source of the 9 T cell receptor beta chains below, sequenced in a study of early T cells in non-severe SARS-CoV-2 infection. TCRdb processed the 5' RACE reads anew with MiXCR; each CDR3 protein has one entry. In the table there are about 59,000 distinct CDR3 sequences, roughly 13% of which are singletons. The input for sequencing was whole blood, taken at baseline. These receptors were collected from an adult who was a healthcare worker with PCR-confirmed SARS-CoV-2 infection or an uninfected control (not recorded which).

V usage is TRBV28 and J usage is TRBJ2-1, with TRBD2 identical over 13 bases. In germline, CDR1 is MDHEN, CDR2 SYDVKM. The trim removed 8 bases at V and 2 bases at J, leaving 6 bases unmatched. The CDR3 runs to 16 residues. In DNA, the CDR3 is TGTGCCAGCGGGGGGACTAGCGGGGATCCCTACAATGAGCAGTTCTTC. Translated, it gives CASGGTSGDPYNEQFF. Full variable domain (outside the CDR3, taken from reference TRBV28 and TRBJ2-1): DVKVTQSSRYLVKRTGEKVFLECVQDMDHENMFWYRQDPGLGLRLIYFSYDVKMKEKGDIPEGYSVSREKKERFSLILESASTNQTSMYLCASGGTSGDPYNEQFFGPGTRLTVL.

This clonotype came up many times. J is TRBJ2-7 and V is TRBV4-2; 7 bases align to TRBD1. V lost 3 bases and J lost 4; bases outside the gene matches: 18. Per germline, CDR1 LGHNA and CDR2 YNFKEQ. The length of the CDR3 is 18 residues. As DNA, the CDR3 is TGTGCCAGCAGCCACACTTTGAGAGGGGGCGTTACCATATACGAGCAGTACTTC. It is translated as CASSHTLRGGVTIYEQYF.

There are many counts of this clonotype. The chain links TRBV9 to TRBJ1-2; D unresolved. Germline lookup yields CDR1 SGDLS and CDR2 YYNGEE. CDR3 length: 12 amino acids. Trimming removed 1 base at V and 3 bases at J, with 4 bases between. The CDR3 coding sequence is TGTGCCAGCAGCGTACCTTACTATGGCTACACCTTC. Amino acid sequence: CASSVPYYGYTF.

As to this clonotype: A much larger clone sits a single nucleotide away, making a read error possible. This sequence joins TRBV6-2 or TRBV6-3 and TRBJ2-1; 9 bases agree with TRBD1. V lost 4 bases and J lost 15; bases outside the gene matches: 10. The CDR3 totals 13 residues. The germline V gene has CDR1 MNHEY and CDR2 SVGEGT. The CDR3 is CASSFPWTGDAFF. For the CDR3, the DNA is TGTGCCAGCAGTTTCCCCTGGACAGGGGATGCGTTCTTC.

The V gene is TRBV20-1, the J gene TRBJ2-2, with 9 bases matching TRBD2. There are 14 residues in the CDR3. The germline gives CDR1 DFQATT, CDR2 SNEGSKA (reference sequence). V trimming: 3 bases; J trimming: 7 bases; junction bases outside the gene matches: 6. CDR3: CSASRREGLGELFF. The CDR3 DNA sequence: TGCAGTGCTAGCAGGCGGGAGGGCCTCGGGGAGCTGTTTTTT.

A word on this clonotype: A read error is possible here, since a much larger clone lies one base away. The CDR3 loop reads CASSQEPCSNQPQHF. CDR3 DNA sequence: TGCGCCAGCAGCCAGGAACCGTGTAGCAATCAGCCCCAGCATTTT. This chain joins TRBV4-3 and TRBJ1-5, with unresolved D. The CDR3 extends over 15 amino acids. Germline V gene data show CDR1 as LGHNA and CDR2 as YSLEER. V was pared by 3 bases and J by 0 bases, with 9 bases between.

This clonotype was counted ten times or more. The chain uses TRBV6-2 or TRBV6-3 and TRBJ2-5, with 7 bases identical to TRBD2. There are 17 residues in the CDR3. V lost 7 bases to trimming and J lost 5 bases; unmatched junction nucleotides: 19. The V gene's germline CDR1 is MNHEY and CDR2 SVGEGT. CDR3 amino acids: CASTAGHGRPGMETQYF. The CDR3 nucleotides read TGTGCCAGCACCGCCGGGCACGGGAGGCCCGGGATGGAGACCCAGTACTTC.

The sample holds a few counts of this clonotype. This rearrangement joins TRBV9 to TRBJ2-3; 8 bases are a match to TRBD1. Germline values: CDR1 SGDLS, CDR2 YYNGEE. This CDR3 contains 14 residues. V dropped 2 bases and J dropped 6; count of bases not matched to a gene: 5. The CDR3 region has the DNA TGTGCCAGCAGCGTCAGGGGGCTTTCGGATACGCAGTATTTT. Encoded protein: CASSVRGLSDTQYF.

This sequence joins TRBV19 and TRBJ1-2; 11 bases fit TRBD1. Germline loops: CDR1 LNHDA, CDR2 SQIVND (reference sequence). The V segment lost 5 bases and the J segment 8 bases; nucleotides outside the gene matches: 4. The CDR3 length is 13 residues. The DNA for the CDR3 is TGTGCCAGTAGTCCGGGACAGGGGGGCGGCTACACCTTC. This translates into CASSPGQGGGYTF. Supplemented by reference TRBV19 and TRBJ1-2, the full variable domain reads DGGITQSPKYLFRKEGQNVTLSCEQNLNHDAMYWYRQDPGQGLRLIYYSQIVNDFQKGDIAEGYSVSREKKESFPLTVTSAQKNPTAFYLCASSPGQGGGYTFGSGTRLTVV.